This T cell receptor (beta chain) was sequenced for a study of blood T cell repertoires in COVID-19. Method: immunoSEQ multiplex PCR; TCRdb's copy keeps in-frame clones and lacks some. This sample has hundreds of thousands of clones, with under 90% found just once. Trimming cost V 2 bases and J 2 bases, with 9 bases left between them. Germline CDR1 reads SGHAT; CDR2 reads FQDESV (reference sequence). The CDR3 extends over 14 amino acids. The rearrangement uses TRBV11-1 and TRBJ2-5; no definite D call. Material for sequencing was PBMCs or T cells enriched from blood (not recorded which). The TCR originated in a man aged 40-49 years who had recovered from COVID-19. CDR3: CASSLSRSQETQYF. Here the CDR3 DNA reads TGTGCCAGCAGCTTATCTCGCAGTCAAGAGACCCAGTACTTC.